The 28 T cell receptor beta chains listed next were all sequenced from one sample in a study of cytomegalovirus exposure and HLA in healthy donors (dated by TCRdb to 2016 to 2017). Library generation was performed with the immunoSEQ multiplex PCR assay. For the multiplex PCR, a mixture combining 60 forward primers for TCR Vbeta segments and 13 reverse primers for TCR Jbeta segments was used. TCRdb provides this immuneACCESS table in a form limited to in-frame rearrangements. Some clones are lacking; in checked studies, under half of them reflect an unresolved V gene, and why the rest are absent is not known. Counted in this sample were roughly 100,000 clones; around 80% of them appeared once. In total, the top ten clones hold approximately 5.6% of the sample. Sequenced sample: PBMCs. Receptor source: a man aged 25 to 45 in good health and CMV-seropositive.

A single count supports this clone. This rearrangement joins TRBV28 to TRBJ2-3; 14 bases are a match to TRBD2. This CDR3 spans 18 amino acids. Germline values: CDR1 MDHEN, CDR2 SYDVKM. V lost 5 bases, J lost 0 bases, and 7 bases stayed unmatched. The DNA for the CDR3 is TGTGCCAGCAGTGGGACTAGCGGGAGAGTGGCGAGCACAGATACGCAGTATTTT. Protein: CASSGTSGRVASTDTQYF. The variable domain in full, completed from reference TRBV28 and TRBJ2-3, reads DVKVTQSSRYLVKRTGEKVFLECVQDMDHENMFWYRQDPGLGLRLIYFSYDVKMKEKGDIPEGYSVSREKKERFSLILESASTNQTSMYLCASSGTSGRVASTDTQYFGPGTRLTVL.

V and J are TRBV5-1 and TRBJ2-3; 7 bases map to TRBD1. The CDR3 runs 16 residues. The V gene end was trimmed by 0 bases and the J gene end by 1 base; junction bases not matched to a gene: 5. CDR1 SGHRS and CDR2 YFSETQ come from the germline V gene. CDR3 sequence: CASSLGGQGGTDTQYF. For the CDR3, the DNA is TGCGCCAGCAGCTTGGGAGGCCAGGGGGGCACAGATACGCAGTATTTT. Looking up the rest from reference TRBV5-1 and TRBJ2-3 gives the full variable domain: KAGVTQTPRYLIKTRGQQVTLSCSPISGHRSVSWYQQTPGQGLQFLFEYFSETQRNKGNFPGRFSGRQFSNSRSEMNVSTLELGDSALYLCASSLGGQGGTDTQYFGPGTRLTVL.

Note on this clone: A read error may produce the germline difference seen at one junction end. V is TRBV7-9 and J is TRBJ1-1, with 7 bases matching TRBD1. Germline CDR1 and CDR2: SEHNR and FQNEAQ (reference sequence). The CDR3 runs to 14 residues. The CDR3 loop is CASSPNYGQVETFF. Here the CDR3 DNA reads TGTGCCAGCAGCCCCAATTACGGACAGGTTGAAACTTTCTTT.

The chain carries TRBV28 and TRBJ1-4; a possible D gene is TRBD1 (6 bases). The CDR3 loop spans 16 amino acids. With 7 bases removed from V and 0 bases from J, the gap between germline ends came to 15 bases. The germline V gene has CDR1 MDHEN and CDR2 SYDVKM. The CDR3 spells CASIRPGDPTNEKLFF. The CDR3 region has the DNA TGTGCCAGCATACGGCCAGGGGATCCAACTAATGAAAAACTGTTTTTT. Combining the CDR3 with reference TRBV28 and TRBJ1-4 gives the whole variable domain DVKVTQSSRYLVKRTGEKVFLECVQDMDHENMFWYRQDPGLGLRLIYFSYDVKMKEKGDIPEGYSVSREKKERFSLILESASTNQTSMYLCASIRPGDPTNEKLFFGSGTQLSVL.

The CDR3 coding sequence is TGCAGCGTTGGTGGAAACGTACGGGGTCCGAACACCGGGGAGCTGTTTTTT. Encoded protein: CSVGGNVRGPNTGELFF. The V and J genes are TRBV29-1 and TRBJ2-2; D possibly corresponds to TRBD2 (5 bases). CDR1 SQVTM and CDR2 ANQGSEA come from the germline V gene. The length of the CDR3 is 17 residues. The V gene lost 4 bases and the J gene lost 0 bases, with 18 bases spanning the gap.

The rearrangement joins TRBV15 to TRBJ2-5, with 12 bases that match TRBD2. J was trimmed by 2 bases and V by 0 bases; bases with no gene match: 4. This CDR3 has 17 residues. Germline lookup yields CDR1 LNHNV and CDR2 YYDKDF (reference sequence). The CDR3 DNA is TGTGCCACCAGCAGAGATTGGACTAGCGGGGTACAAGAGACCCAGTACTTC. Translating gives CATSRDWTSGVQETQYF.

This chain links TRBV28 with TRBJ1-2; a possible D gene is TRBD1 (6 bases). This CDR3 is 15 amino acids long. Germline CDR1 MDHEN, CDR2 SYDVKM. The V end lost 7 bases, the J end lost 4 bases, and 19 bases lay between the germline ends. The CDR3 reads CASTIYGQSFYGYTF. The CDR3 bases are TGTGCCAGCACCATCTATGGACAGAGTTTCTATGGCTACACCTTC.

This chain's CDR3 is CASSLTPGVAYNEQFF. Written as DNA, the CDR3 is TGCGCCAGCAGTCTGACCCCGGGGGTGGCCTACAATGAGCAGTTCTTC. The chain links TRBV5-1 to TRBJ2-1; perhaps TRBD2 as D (6 bases). The germline V and J ends were trimmed by 5 bases and 2 bases, with 17 bases remaining between them. This CDR3 spans 16 amino acids. CDR1 and CDR2 from the germline V gene are SGHRS and YFSETQ.

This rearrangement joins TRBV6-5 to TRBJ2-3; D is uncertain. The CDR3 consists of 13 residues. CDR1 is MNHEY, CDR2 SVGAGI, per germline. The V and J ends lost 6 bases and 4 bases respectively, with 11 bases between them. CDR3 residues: CASSPVLADTQYF. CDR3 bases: TGTGCCAGCAGCCCCGTACTTGCAGATACGCAGTATTTT.

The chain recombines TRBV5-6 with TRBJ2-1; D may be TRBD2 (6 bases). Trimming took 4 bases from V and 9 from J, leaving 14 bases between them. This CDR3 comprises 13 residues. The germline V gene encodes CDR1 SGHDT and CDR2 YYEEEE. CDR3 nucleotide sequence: TGTGCCAGCAGCAGCGGGTCACTCAGTGAGCAGTTCTTC. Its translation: CASSSGSLSEQFF.

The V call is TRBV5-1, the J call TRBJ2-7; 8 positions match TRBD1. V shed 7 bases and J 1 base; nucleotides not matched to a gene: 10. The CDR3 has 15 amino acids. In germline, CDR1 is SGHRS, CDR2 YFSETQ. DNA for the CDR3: TGCGCCAGCTACCTCGGCGGGACAGGATCCTACGAGCAGTACTTC. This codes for CASYLGGTGSYEQYF.

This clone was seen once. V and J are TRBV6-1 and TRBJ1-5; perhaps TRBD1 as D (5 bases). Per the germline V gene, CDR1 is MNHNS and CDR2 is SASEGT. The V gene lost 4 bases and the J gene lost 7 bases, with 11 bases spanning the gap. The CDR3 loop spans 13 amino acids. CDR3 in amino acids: CASSASGGQPQHF. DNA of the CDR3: TGTGCCAGCAGTGCGAGCGGGGGGCAGCCCCAGCATTTT.

CDR3 sequence: CASMRQGADGELFF. CDR3 sequence (DNA): TGTGCCAGTATGCGACAGGGGGCTGACGGGGAGCTGTTTTTT. This chain joins TRBV19 and TRBJ2-2; 10 positions match TRBD1. With V trimmed by 7 bases and J by 7 bases, 6 bases remained unmatched. This CDR3 has 14 residues. Per germline, CDR1 LNHDA and CDR2 SQIVND (reference sequence).

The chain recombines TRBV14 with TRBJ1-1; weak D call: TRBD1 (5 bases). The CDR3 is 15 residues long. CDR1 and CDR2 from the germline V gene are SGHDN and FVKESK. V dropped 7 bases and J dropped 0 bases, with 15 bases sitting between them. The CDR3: CASTPTGGMNTEAFF. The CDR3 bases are TGTGCCAGCACCCCGACGGGGGGGATGAACACTGAAGCTTTCTTT.

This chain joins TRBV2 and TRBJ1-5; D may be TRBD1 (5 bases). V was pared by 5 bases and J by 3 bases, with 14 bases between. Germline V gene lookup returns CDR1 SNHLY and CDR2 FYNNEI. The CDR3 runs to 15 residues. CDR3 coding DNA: TGTGCCAGCAGTACTGAAGGGGCCTTCAATCAGCCCCAGCATTTT. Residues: CASSTEGAFNQPQHF.

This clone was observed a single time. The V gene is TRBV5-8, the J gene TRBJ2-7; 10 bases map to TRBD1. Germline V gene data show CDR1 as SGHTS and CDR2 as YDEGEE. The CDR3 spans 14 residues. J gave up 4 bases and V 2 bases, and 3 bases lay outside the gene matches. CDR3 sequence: CASSFPGQGYEQYF. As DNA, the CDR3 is TGTGCCAGCAGCTTTCCGGGACAGGGGTACGAGCAGTACTTC.

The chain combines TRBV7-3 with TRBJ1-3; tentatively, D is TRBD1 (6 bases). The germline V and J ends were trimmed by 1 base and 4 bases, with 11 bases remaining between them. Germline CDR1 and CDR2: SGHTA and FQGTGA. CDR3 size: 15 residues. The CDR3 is CASSLIGGAGNTIYF. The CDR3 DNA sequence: TGTGCCAGCAGCTTAATCGGGGGGGCGGGAAACACCATATATTTT.

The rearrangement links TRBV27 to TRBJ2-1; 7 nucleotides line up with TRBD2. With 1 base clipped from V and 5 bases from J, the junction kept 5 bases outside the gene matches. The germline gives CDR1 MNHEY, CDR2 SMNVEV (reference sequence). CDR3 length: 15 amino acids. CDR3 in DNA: TGTGCCAGCAGTTTATATGCGCTAGCGGACAATGAGCAGTTCTTC. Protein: CASSLYALADNEQFF.

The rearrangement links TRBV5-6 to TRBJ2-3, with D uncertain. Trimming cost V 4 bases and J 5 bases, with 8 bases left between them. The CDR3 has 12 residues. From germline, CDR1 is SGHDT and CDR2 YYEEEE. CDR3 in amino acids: CASSKHGDTQYF. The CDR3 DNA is TGTGCCAGCAGCAAACATGGAGATACGCAGTATTTT.

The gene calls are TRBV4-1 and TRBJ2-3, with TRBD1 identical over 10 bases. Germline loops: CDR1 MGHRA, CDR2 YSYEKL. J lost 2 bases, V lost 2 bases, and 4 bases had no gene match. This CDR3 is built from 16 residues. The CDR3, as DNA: TGCGCCAGCAGCCAAACGGGACAGGGGCTCACAGATACGCAGTATTTT. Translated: CASSQTGQGLTDTQYF.

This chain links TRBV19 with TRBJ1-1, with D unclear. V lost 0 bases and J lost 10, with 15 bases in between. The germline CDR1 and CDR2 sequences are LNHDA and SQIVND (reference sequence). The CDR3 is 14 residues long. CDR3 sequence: CASSIDLGSSGAFF. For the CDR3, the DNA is TGTGCCAGTAGTATAGATCTCGGGAGTTCGGGAGCTTTCTTT.

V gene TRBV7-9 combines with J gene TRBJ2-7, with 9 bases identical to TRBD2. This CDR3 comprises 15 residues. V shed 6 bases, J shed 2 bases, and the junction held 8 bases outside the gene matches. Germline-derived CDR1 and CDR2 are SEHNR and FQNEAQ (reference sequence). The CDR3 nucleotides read TGTGCCAGCAGGATCTCGACTAGCGGAACCTACGAGCAGTACTTC. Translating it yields CASRISTSGTYEQYF.

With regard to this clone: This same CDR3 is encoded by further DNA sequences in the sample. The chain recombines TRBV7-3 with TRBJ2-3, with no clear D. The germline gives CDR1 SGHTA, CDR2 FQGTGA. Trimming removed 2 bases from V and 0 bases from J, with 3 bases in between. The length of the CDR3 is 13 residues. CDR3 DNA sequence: TGTGCCAGCAGCTTACAAAGCACAGATACGCAGTATTTT. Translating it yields CASSLQSTDTQYF.

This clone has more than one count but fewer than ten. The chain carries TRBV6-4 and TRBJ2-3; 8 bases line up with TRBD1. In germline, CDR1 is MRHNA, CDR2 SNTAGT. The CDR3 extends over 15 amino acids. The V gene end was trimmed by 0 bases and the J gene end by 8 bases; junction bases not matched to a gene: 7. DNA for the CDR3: TGTGCCAGCAGTGACTCCACAGGGGGTGGAGGTACGCAGTATTTT. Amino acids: CASSDSTGGGGTQYF.

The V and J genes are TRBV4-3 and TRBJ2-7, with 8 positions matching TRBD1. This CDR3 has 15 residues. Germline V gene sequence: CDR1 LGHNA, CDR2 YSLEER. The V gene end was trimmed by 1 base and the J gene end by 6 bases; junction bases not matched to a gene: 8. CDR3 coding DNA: TGCGCCAGCAGCCAAGGGACAGGGCCCTTTTCCGAGCAGTACTTC. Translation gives CASSQGTGPFSEQYF.

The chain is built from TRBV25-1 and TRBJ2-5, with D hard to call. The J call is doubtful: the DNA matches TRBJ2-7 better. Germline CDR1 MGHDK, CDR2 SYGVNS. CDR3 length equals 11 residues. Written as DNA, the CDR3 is TGTGCCAGCAGTGAACGATTCGAGCAGTACTTC. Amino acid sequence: CASSERFEQYF.

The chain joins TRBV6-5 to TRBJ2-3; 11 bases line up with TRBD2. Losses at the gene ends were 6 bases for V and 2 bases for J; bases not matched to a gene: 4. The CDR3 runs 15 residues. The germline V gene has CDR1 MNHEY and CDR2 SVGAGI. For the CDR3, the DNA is TGTGCCAGCAGCTTACTAGCGGGAGTCACAGATACGCAGTATTTT. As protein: CASSLLAGVTDTQYF.

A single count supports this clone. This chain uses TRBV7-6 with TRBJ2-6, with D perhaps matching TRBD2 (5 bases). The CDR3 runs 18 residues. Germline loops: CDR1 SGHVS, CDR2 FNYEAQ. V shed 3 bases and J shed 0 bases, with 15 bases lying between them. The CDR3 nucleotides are TGTGCCAGCAGCTTGCTGAGAGGGTCCCACTCTGGGGCCAACGTCCTGACTTTC. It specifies CASSLLRGSHSGANVLTF.